This is a list of T cell receptor beta chains from one sample in a study of OX40 agonist ivuxolimab in advanced cancers. The data were produced by immunoSEQ multiplex PCR, yet TCRdb's version contains in-frame clones alone and is incomplete. The data contain around 77,000 clones, 85% of them seen just once; the ten biggest clones take up 0.66%. Sequenced here: CD4+ or CD8+ T cells sorted from blood, sampled in a trial of the OX40 agonist ivuxolimab. The receptors were gathered from an adult with an advanced solid tumor such as melanoma, head and neck, liver or kidney cancer. The CDR3 runs from the conserved cysteine through the conserved F or W.

TRBV5-1	TRBJ1-1	CASSTGTGGTEAFF
TRBV18	TRBJ1-2	CASSPDSGYGYTF
TRBV30	TRBJ2-3	CAWMISGTDTQYF
TRBV11-1	TRBJ2-1	CASSPLGTINEQFF
TRBV5-1	TRBJ1-1	CASSSATGDTEAFF
TRBV4-1	TRBJ2-5	CASSQAPLAGEEKTQYF
TRBV18	TRBJ1-2	CASSNGGGYTF
TRBV6-5	TRBJ1-6	CASTGTDYNSPLHF
TRBV6-1	TRBJ1-2	CASSERTGTAHGYTF
TRBV11-2	TRBJ2-3	CASSFGSGSTDTQYF
TRBV4-1	TRBJ1-5	CASSQGSGSQPQHF
TRBV7-2	TRBJ2-5	CASSSAGTGLTGETQYF
TRBV7-9	TRBJ2-2	CASSFPTGSSGELFF
TRBV19	TRBJ1-1	CASSIVWANTEAFF
TRBV7-9	TRBJ2-7	CASSLISDEQYF
TRBV6-4	TRBJ2-1	CASSPGTTYNEQFF
TRBV18	TRBJ1-3	CASSPPGGSGNTIYF
TRBV30	TRBJ2-7	CAWQGASYEQYF
TRBV15	TRBJ1-2	CATSREVQGYGYTF
TRBV19	TRBJ2-1	CASNEGVAYNEQFF
TRBV30	TRBJ2-2	CAWSVQRGGRTGELFF
TRBV6-5	TRBJ1-2	CASSGDGGYTF
TRBV5-1	TRBJ2-5	CASSGGAQASTQYF
TRBV7-9	TRBJ2-3	CASSNLQGLQSSTDTQYF
TRBV20-1	TRBJ1-6	CSARGGRGHF
TRBV6-5	TRBJ1-1	CASKWGNMGTEAFF
TRBV5-1	TRBJ1-4	CASSLEARGGTNEKLFF
TRBV11-2	TRBJ1-4	CASREGQGVEKLFF
TRBV19	TRBJ2-1	CASMRKSGTVKDEQFF
TRBV25-1	TRBJ2-2	CASRGTGELNTGELFF
TRBV6-6	TRBJ2-3	CASSGAGDTDTQYF
TRBV30	TRBJ1-6	CAWSVEQGHNSPLHF
TRBV6-1	TRBJ2-2	CASRRYAAGELFF
TRBV4-1	TRBJ2-7	CASSQPLKGFEQYF
TRBV5-1	TRBJ1-2	CASSLPGRGGYTF
TRBV6-1	TRBJ2-5	CASCRGAGTQGTQYF
TRBV2	TRBJ1-6	CASKPPGSYNSPLHF
TRBV27	TRBJ1-4	CASSTPGTGDEKLFF
TRBV18	TRBJ2-7	CASSPAASYEQYF
TRBV25-1	TRBJ1-2	CASSDRDRGYGYTF
TRBV11-2	TRBJ2-7	CASSATSGGQYEQYF
TRBV5-8	TRBJ1-6	CASSSTSYNSPLHF